This TCR beta chain was retrieved from a study of CD8 T cells in Susac syndrome. A quantity of about 0.5 to 1 ug RNA underwent reverse transcription using random hexamers. Across 54 Vbeta and 13 Jbeta, TCR beta CDR3 was amplified with immunoSEQ multiplex PCR. TCRdb ran MiXCR on the immunoSEQ multiplex PCR reads and lists one entry per CDR3 protein. The sample holds roughly 140,000 distinct CDR3 sequences, around 94% seen once. Sequencing targeted TCR beta in T cells from blood (CD8+ and CD4+). The sample comprised CD8+ T cells from PBMCs. This clonotype was obtained from a human donor in good health.

This CDR3 is CASSSAGQETQYF. CDR3 DNA sequence: TGTGCCAGCAGCTCGGCGGGGCAAGAGACCCAGTACTTC. The chain has TRBV6-5 and TRBJ2-5; D perhaps matches TRBD2 (6 bases). V gave up 6 bases and J gave up 2 bases, with 10 bases separating them. This CDR3 spans 13 amino acids. Per the germline V gene, CDR1 is MNHEY and CDR2 is SVGAGI.